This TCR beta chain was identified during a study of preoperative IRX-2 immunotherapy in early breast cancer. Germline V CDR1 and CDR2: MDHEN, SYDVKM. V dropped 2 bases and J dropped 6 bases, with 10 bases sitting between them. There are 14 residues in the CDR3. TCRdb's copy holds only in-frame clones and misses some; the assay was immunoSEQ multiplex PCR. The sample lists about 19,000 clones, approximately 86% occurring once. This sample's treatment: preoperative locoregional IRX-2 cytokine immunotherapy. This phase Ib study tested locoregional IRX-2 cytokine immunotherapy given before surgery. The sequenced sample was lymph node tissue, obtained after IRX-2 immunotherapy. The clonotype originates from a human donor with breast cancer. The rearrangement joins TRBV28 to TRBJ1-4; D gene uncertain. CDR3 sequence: CASSLGGQDEKLFF. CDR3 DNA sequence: TGTGCCAGCAGTTTAGGAGGGCAGGATGAAAAACTGTTTTTT.